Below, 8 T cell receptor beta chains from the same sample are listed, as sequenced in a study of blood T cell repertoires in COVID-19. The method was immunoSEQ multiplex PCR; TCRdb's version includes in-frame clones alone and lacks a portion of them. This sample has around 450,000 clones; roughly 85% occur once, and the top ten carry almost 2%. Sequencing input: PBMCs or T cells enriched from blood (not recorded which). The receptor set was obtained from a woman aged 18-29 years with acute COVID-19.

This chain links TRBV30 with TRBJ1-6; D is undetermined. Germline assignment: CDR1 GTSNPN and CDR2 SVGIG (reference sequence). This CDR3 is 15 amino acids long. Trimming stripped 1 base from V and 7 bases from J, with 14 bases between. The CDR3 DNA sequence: TGTGCCTGGAGTGCCAACGGGATTGACAATTCACCCCTCCACTTT. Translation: CAWSANGIDNSPLHF.

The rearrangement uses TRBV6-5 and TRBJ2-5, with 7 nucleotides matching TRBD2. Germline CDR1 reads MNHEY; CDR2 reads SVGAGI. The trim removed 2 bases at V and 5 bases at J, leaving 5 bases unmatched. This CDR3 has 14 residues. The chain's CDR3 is CASSYGEGFETQYF. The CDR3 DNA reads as TGTGCCAGCAGTTACGGGGAGGGGTTCGAGACCCAGTACTTC.

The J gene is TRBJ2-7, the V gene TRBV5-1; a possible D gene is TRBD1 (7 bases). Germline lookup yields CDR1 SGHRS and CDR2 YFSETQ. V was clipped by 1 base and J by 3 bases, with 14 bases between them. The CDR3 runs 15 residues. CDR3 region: CASSLTAGQLYEQYF. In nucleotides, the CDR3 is TGCGCCAGCAGCTTGACCGCGGGACAGCTCTACGAGCAGTACTTC.

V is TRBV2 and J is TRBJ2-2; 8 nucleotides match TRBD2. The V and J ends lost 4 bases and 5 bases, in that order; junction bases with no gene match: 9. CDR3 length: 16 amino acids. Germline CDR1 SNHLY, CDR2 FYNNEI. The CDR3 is CASSGLAGTGTGELFF. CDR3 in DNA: TGTGCCAGCAGTGGCTTAGCGGGGACGGGTACCGGGGAGCTGTTTTTT.

The CDR3 loop is CASSSPGAGEKLFF. CDR3 nucleotides: TGTGCCAGCAGCTCTCCAGGGGCCGGTGAAAAACTGTTTTTT. This rearrangement joins TRBV5-6 to TRBJ1-4; D is perhaps TRBD1 (6 bases). CDR3 length equals 14 residues. Looked up from germline, CDR1 is SGHDT and CDR2 is YYEEEE. V was trimmed by 3 bases and J by 7 bases, leaving 13 bases between them.

The CDR3 sequence is CASSVAGKDTQYF. For the CDR3, the DNA is TGTGCCAGCAGCGTAGCAGGCAAAGATACGCAGTATTTT. The chain combines TRBV9 with TRBJ2-3; D gene uncertain. The CDR3 runs to 13 residues. The V and J ends lost 0 bases and 5 bases respectively, with 7 bases between them. Germline CDR1 SGDLS, CDR2 YYNGEE.

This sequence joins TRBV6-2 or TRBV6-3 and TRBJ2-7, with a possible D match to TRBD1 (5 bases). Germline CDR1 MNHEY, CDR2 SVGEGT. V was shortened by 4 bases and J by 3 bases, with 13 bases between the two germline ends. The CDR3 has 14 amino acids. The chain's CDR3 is CASSSDSPIYEQYF. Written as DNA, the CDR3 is TGTGCCAGCAGTTCCGACAGTCCCATCTACGAGCAGTACTTC.

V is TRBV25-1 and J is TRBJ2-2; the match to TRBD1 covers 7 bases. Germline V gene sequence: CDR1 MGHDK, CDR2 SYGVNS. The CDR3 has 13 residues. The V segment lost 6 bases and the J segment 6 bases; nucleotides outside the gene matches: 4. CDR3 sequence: CASRTTGSGELFF. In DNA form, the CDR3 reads TGTGCCAGCAGGACGACAGGGTCCGGGGAGCTGTTTTTT.